The present TCR beta chain was sequenced within a study of identical twins. Study findings and constraints: The more abundant beta clonotypes in cord blood had fewer insertions, and memory repertoires did not show this. There was an excess of low generation probability in the out-of-frame alpha sequences that twins shared.

Each donor was a healthy Caucasian. TCRdb itself ran the 5' RACE reads through MiXCR, one entry per CDR3 protein. This sample has 400,000 to 600,000 distinct CDR3 sequences, with approximately 20% found just once. Trimming cost V 7 bases and J 0 bases; bases outside gene matches: 14. Per the germline V gene, CDR1 is DFQATT and CDR2 is SNEGSKA (reference sequence). This CDR3 is built from 17 residues. About this clonotype itself: The antigen is undetermined.

The sample also formed part of further work on yellow fever vaccine responses in identical twins.

This sequence joins TRBV20-1 and TRBJ2-1; 8 bases agree with TRBD2. The receptor was derived from a woman aged 18-35 years in good health. The specimen sequenced was CD4+ T cells sorted from blood. Written as DNA, the CDR3 is TGCAGTGGGGAGGGACTAGATGGAAGAAGCTCCTACAATGAGCAGTTCTTC. It is translated as CSGEGLDGRSSYNEQFF.